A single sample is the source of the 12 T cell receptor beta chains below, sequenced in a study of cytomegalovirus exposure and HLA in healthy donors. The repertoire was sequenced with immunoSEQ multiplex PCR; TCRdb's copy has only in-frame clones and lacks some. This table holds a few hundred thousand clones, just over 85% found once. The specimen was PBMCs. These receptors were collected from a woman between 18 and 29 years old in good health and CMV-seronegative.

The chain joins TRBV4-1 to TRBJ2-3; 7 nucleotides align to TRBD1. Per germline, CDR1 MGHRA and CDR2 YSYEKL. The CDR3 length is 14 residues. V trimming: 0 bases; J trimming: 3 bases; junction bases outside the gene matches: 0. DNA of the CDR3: TGCGCCAGCAGCCAAGAACAGGGGACAGATACGCAGTATTTT. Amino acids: CASSQEQGTDTQYF.

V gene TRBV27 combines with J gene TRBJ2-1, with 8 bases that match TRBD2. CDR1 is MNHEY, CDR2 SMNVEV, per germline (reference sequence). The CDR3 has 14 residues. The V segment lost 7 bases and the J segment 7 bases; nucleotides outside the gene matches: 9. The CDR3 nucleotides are TGTGCCAGCACGGGAGCGGGAGTTGGGAATGAGCAGTTCTTC. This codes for CASTGAGVGNEQFF.

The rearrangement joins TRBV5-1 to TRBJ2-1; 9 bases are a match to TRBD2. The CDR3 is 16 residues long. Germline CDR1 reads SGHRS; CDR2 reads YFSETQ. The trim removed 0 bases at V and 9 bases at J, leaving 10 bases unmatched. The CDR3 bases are TGCGCCAGCAGCTTGGCAGTAGCGGGAGTTGCTGGTGAGCAGTTCTTC. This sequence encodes CASSLAVAGVAGEQFF.

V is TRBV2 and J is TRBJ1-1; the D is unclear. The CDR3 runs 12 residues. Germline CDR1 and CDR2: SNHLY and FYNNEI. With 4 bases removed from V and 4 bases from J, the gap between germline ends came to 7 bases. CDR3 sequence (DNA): TGTGCCAGCAGTGCGCGTGTCACTGAAGCTTTCTTT. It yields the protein CASSARVTEAFF. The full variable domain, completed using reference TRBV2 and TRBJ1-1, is EPEVTQTPSHQVTQMGQEVILRCVPISNHLYFYWYRQILGQKVEFLVSFYNNEISEKSEIFDDQFSVERPDGSNFTLKIRSTKLEDSAMYFCASSARVTEAFFGQGTRLTVV.

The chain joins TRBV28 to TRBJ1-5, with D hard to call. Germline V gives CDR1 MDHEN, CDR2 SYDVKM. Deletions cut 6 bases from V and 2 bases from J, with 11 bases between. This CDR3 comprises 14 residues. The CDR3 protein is CASSRRQGNQPQHF. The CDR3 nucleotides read TGTGCCAGCAGCCGACGCCAGGGCAATCAGCCCCAGCATTTT.

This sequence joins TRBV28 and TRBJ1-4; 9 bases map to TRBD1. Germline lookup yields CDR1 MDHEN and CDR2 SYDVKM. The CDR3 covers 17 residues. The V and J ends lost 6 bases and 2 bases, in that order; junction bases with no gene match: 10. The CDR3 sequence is CASSLGQGGLTNEKLFF. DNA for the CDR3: TGTGCCAGCAGCCTGGGACAGGGAGGTTTGACTAATGAAAAACTGTTTTTT.

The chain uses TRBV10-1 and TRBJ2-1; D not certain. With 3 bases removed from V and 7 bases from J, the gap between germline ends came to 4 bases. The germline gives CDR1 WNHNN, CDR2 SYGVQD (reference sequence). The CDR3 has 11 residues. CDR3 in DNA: TGCGCCAGCAGTGACCTTAATGAGCAGTTCTTC. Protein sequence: CASSDLNEQFF.

The CDR3 loop is CASSLQGWGYTF. The CDR3, as DNA: TGTGCCAGCAGCTTACAGGGATGGGGCTACACCTTC. The chain uses TRBV7-9 and TRBJ1-2; TRBD1 is a possible D gene (5 bases). V was clipped by 2 bases and J by 8 bases, with 9 bases between them. The germline V gene encodes CDR1 SEHNR and CDR2 FQNEAQ (reference sequence). CDR3 length: 12 amino acids.

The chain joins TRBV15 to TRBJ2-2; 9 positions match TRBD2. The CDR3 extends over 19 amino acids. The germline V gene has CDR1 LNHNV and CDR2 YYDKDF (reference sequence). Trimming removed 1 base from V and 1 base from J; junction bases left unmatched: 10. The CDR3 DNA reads TGTGCCACCAGCAGAGGGTGGGAGGTAGCGGGAGTGAACACCGGGGAGCTGTTTTTT. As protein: CATSRGWEVAGVNTGELFF.

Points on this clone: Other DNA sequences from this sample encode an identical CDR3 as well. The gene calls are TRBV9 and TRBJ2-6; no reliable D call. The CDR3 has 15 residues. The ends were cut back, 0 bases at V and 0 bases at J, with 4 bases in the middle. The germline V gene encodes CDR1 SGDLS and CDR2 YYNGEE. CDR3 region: CASSVVDSGANVLTF. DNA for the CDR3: TGTGCCAGCAGCGTAGTAGACTCTGGGGCCAACGTCCTGACTTTC.

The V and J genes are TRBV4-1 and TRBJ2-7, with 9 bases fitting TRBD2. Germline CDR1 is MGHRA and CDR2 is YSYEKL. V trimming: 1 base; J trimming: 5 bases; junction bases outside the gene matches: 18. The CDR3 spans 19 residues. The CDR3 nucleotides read TGCGCCAGCAGCCAAGCGTCGTTCGGGCGGGCTAGCGGGGCCCACGAGCAGTACTTC. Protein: CASSQASFGRASGAHEQYF.

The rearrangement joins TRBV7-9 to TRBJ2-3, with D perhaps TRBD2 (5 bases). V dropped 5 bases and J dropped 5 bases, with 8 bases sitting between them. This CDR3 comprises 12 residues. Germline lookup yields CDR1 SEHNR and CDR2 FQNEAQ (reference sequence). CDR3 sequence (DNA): TGTGCCAGCAGCCCCGCGGGAGATACGCAGTATTTT. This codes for CASSPAGDTQYF. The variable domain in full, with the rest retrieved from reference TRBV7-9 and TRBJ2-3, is DTGVSQNPRHKITKRGQNVTFRCDPISEHNRLYWYRQTLGQGPEFLTYFQNEAQLEKSRLLSDRFSAERPKGSFSTLEIQRTEQGDSAMYLCASSPAGDTQYFGPGTRLTVL.